This TCR beta chain was sequenced in a study of T-cell reconstitution after alpha-beta-depleted transplantation in children (TCRdb year 2016). Broadly, across the study: Using TCR repertoire profiling, the study followed T-cell immune reconstitution in a quantitative way in children after TCRalphabeta/CD19-depleted allogeneic hematopoietic cell transplantation. The paper's findings and limits, for the study overall: The frequencies of hyperexpanded clones fell over the following months, and after one year, T-cell counts and TCRbeta diversity were mostly attributed to newly produced T cells. The apparently early recovery of alphabetaT-cell counts about two months after transplant reportedly depended on only several hundred rapidly expanded clones that came from non-depleted graft cells. The high TCRbeta diversity at day 60 in some patients was ascribed to recipient T cells and intrathymic progenitors that had survived conditioning.

As to this clonotype: Its antigen is not yet known. The sample holds no much larger clone one base away, and base qualities are not on file.

Interpreted using the paper, the treatment or condition label stands for: allogeneic hematopoietic cell transplantation with graft depleted of TCRalphabeta T cells and CD19 B cells. The children who served as transplant recipients had been given grafts of TCRalphabeta/CD19-depleted allogeneic hematopoietic cells. The CDR3 has 12 amino acids, counting the end cysteine and phenylalanine. Only the CDR3 part of the read is kept: 36 bases, read in frame from the first base. Trimming removed 8 bases from V and 11 bases from J, leaving 18 bases between the germline ends. The germline V gene sets CDR1 to ENHRY and CDR2 to SYGVKD. The library was generated by PCR. Sequencing used an Illumina HiSeq 2500. TCR libraries were prepared with molecular barcoding, using unique molecular identifiers to normalize TCRbeta repertoire quantification. The raw public data were reprocessed by TCRdb itself: fastp quality trimming at Q25, MiXCR clonotype calling, in-frame beta chains only. Here each entry gathers all rows of one CDR3 protein and keeps the most common genes and DNA. This sample is represented by some 450,000 distinct CDR3 sequences; around two fifths of them were singletons. The ten largest clones add up to 27% of the sample.

The source of this sequence is a girl aged 2 to 9 with aplastic anemia, due to receive a stem cell transplant. The chain is made from TRBV10-3 and TRBJ1-1; a weak D assignment points to TRBD1 (6 bases agree). Sample: PBMCs, taken before TCRalphabeta/CD19-depleted stem cell transplant. The CDR3 region reads CAIGLGAHKAFF. The sequence in DNA is TGTGCCATCGGCCTGGGGGCGCATAAGGCTTTCTTT.